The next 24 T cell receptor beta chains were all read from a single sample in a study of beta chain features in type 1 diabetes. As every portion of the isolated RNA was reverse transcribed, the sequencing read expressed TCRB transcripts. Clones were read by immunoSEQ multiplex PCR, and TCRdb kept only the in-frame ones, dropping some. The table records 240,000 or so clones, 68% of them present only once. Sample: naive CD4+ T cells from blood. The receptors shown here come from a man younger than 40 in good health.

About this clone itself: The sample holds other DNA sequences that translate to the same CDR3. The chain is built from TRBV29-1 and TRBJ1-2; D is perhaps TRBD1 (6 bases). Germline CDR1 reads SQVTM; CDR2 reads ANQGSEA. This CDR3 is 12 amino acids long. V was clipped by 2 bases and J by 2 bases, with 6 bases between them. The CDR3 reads CSVERGNYGYTF. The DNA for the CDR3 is TGCAGCGTTGAAAGGGGGAACTATGGCTACACCTTC.

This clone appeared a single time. The CDR3 region has the DNA TGTGCCAGCAAAGGGACCATGACAGATACGCAGTATTTT. The encoded protein is CASKGTMTDTQYF. This chain connects TRBV7-9 to TRBJ2-3, with D tentatively TRBD1 or TRBD2 (5 bases each). The germline CDR1 and CDR2 sequences are SEHNR and FQNEAQ (reference sequence). This CDR3 contains 13 residues. V was pared by 7 bases and J by 3 bases, with 11 bases between.

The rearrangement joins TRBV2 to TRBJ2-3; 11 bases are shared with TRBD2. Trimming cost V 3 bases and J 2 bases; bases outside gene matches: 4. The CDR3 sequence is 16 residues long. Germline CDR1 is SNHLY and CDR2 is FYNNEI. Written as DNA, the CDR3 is TGTGCCAGCAGTGAGGGGGGACTAGCGGCCACAGATACGCAGTATTTT. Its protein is CASSEGGLAATDTQYF.

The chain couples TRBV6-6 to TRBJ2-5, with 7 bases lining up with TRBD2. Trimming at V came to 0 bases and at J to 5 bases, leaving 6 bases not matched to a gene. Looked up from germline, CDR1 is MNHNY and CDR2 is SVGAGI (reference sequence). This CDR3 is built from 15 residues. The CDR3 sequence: CASSYSGRERETQYF. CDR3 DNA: TGTGCCAGCAGTTACTCCGGGCGGGAGCGGGAGACCCAGTACTTC.

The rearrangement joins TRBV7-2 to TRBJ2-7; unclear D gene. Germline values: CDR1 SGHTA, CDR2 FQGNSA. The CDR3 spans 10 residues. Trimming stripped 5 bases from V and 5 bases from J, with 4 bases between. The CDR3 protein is CASSLHEQYF. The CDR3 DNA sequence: TGTGCCAGCAGCCTCCACGAGCAGTACTTC. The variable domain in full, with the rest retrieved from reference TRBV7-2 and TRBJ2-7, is GAGVSQSPSNKVTEKGKDVELRCDPISGHTALYWYRQSLGQGLEFLIYFQGNSAPDKSGLPSDRFSAERTGGSVSTLTIQRTQQEDSAVYLCASSLHEQYFGPGTRLTVT.

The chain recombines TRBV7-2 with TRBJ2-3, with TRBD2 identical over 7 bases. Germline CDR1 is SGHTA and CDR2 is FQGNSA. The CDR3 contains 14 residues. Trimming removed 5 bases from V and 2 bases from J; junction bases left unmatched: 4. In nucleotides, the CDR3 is TGTGCCAGCAGCGCGACTAGCTCCACAGATACGCAGTATTTT. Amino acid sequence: CASSATSSTDTQYF.

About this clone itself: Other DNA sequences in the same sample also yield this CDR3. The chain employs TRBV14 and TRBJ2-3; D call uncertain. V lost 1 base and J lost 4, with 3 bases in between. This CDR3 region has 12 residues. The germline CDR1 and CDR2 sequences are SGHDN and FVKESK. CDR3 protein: CASSQVPDTQYF. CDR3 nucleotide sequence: TGTGCCAGCAGCCAAGTACCAGATACGCAGTATTTT. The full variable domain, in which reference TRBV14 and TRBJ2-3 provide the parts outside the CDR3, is EAGVTQFPSHSVIEKGQTVTLRCDPISGHDNLYWYRRVMGKEIKFLLHFVKESKQDESGMPNNRFLAERTGGTYSTLKVQPAELEDSGVYFCASSQVPDTQYFGPGTRLTVL.

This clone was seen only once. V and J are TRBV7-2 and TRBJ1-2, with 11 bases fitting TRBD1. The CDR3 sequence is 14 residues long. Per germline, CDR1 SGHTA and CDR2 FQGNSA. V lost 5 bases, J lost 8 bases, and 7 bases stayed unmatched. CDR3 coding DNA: TGTGCCAGCAGCCCTACGGACAGGGGGCACGGCTACACCTTC. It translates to CASSPTDRGHGYTF.

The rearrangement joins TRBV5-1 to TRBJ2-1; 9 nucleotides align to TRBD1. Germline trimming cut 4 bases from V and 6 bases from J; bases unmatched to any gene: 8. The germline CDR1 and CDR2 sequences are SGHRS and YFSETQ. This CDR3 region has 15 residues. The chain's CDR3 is CASSPTGGEGNEQFF. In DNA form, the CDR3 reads TGCGCCAGCAGCCCGACAGGGGGTGAAGGCAATGAGCAGTTCTTC.

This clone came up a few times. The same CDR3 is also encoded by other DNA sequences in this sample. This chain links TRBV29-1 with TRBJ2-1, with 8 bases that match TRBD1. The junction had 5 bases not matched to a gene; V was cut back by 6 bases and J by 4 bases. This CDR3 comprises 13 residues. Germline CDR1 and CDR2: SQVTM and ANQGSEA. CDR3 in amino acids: CSVGQDSYNEQFF. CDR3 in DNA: TGCAGCGTGGGACAGGACTCTTACAATGAGCAGTTCTTC.

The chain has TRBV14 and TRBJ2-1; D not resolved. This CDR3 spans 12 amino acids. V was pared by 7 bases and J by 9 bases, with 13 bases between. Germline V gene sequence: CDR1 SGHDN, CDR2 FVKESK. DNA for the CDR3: TGTGCCAGCACCCCCCTAGGCCCTGAGCAGTTCTTC. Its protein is CASTPLGPEQFF. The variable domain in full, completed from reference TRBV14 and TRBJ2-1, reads EAGVTQFPSHSVIEKGQTVTLRCDPISGHDNLYWYRRVMGKEIKFLLHFVKESKQDESGMPNNRFLAERTGGTYSTLKVQPAELEDSGVYFCASTPLGPEQFFGPGTRLTVL.

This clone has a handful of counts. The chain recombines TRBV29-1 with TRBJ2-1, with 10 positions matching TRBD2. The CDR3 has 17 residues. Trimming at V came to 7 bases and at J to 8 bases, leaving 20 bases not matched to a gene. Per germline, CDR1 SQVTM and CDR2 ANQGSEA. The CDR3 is CSARVGVGSLAGDEQFF. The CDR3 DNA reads TGCAGCGCCCGAGTGGGGGTGGGCTCGCTAGCGGGAGATGAGCAGTTCTTC.

The CDR3 reads CASSKGQGSQPQHF. The CDR3 nucleotides read TGTGCCAGCAGCAAAGGTCAGGGGAGTCAGCCCCAGCATTTT. The gene calls are TRBV21-1 and TRBJ1-5; the tabulated D call, TRBD1, remains unverified against the DNA. TRBV21-1 is an annotated pseudogene. The CDR3 extends over 14 amino acids.

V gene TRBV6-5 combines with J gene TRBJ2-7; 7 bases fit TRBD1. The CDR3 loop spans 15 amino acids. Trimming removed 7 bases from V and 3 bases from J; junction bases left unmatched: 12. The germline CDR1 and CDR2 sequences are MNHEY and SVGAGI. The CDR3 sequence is CASTSGTASVYEQYF. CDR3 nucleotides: TGTGCCAGCACCTCCGGGACAGCTTCAGTCTACGAGCAGTACTTC.

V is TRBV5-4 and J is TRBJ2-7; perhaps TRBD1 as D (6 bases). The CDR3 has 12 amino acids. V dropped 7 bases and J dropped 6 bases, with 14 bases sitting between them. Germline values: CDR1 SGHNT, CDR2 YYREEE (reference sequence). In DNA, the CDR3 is TGTGCCAGCCAAACAGGGCACAGCGAGCAGTACTTC. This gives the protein CASQTGHSEQYF.

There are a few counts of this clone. The CDR3 DNA follows: TGCAGCGTTGGTCATAGGACTAGCGGGGCAGAGGAGCAGTACTTC. Translation gives CSVGHRTSGAEEQYF. The chain is built from TRBV29-1 and TRBJ2-7; 12 bases line up with TRBD2. In germline, CDR1 is SQVTM, CDR2 ANQGSEA. The CDR3 has 15 amino acids. The V segment lost 4 bases and the J segment 7 bases; nucleotides outside the gene matches: 11.

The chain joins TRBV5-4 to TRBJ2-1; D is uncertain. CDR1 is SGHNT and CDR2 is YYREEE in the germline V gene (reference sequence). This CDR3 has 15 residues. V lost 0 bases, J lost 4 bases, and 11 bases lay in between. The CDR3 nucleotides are TGTGCCAGCAGCTTGGGACTCGACCCTTACAATGAGCAGTTCTTC. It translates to CASSLGLDPYNEQFF.

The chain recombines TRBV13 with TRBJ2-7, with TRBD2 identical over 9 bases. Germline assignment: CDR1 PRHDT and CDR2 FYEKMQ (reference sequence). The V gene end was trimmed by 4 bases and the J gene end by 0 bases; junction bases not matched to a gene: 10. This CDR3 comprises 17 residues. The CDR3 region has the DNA TGTGCCAGCAGCTCACTAGCGGGCGGTCCTAACTCCTACGAGCAGTACTTC. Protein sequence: CASSSLAGGPNSYEQYF.

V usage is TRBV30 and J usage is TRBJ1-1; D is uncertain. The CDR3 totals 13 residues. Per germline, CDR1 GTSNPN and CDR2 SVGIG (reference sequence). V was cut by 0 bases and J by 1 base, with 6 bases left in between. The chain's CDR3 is CAWSVEENTEAFF. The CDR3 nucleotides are TGTGCCTGGAGTGTTGAAGAGAACACTGAAGCTTTCTTT.

CDR3 amino acids: CASSLGQGGTDTQYF. The CDR3 region has the DNA TGTGCCAGCAGCTTAGGACAGGGGGGCACAGATACGCAGTATTTT. V usage is TRBV7-2 and J usage is TRBJ2-3; 9 bases fit TRBD1. In germline, CDR1 is SGHTA, CDR2 FQGNSA. V dropped 1 base and J dropped 1; count of bases not matched to a gene: 0. The CDR3 is 15 amino acids.

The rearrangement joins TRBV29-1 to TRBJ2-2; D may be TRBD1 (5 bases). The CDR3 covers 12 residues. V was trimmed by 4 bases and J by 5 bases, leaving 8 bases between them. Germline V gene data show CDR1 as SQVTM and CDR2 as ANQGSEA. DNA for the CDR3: TGCAGCGTTGGAAGGGGTACCGGGGAGCTGTTTTTT. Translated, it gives CSVGRGTGELFF.

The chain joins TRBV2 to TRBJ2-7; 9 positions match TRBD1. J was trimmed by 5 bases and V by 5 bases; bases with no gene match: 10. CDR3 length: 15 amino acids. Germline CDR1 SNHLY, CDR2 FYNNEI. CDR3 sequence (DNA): TGTGCCAGCAGTATGACCGGGACAGGGTTCGACGAGCAGTACTTC. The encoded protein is CASSMTGTGFDEQYF. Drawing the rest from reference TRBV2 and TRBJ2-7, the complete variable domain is EPEVTQTPSHQVTQMGQEVILRCVPISNHLYFYWYRQILGQKVEFLVSFYNNEISEKSEIFDDQFSVERPDGSNFTLKIRSTKLEDSAMYFCASSMTGTGFDEQYFGPGTRLTVT.

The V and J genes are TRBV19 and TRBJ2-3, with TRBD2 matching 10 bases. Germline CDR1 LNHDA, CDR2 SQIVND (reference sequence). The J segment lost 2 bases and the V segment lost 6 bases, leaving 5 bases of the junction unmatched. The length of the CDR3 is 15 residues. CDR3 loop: CASSPTSGITDTQYF. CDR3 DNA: TGTGCCAGTAGCCCCACTAGCGGGATCACAGATACGCAGTATTTT.

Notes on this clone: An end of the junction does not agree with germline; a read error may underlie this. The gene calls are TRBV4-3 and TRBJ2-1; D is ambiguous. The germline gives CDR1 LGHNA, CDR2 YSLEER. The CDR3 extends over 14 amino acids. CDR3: CASSQDASDNEQFF. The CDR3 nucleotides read TGCGCCAGCAGCCAAGATGCCTCCGACAATGAGCAGTTCTTC.